The 20 T cell receptor beta chains reported below all come from one sample, sequenced in a study of blood T cell repertoires in COVID-19. The method was immunoSEQ multiplex PCR; TCRdb's version includes in-frame clones alone and lacks a portion of them. The sample contains 200,000 to 250,000 clones, about 86% of which appear only once. The sequenced sample was peripheral blood. These receptors originate from a woman aged 30 to 39 who had recovered from COVID-19.

This chain uses TRBV28 with TRBJ2-1; D gene unclear. The CDR3 is made up of 14 amino acids. V was trimmed by 2 bases and J by 2 bases, leaving 7 bases between them. From germline, CDR1 is MDHEN and CDR2 SYDVKM. The CDR3 nucleotides read TGTGCCAGCAGTTTAGAGGCTACCTACAATGAGCAGTTCTTC. Amino acid sequence: CASSLEATYNEQFF.

The V gene is TRBV25-1, the J gene TRBJ2-7; 7 nucleotides line up with TRBD2. CDR1 and CDR2 (germline): MGHDK, SYGVNS. CDR3 length: 15 amino acids. The V gene end was trimmed by 3 bases and the J gene end by 0 bases; junction bases not matched to a gene: 5. The CDR3 is CASSEALAYSYEQYF. CDR3 sequence (DNA): TGTGCCAGCAGTGAGGCACTAGCGTACTCCTACGAGCAGTACTTC.

The genes are TRBV27 and TRBJ1-1, with D possibly being TRBD1 (6 bases). Germline CDR1 MNHEY, CDR2 SMNVEV (reference sequence). The CDR3 spans 15 residues. Trimming shortened V by 4 bases and J by 0 bases, and 12 bases separated the two germline ends. The CDR3 reads CASSWGGRLNTEAFF. CDR3 sequence (DNA): TGTGCCAGCAGTTGGGGGGGGCGGTTGAACACTGAAGCTTTCTTT.

The chain uses TRBV19 and TRBJ1-1; 9 bases match TRBD1. CDR1 is LNHDA and CDR2 is SQIVND in the germline V gene (reference sequence). The ends lost 4 bases at V and 1 base at J; junction bases unmatched: 1. This CDR3 has 14 residues. CDR3 DNA sequence: TGTGCCAGTAGTAAGGACAGGGGGAACACTGAAGCTTTCTTT. Translating gives CASSKDRGNTEAFF.

The chain has TRBV2 and TRBJ2-3; 7 nucleotides match TRBD2. The CDR3 has 18 amino acids. V shed 8 bases, J shed 1 base, and the junction held 18 bases outside the gene matches. The germline gives CDR1 SNHLY, CDR2 FYNNEI. The CDR3 bases are TGTGCCAGCTACGACCTCGGGAGGAGTCTCGGAGGCACAGATACGCAGTATTTT. Its protein is CASYDLGRSLGGTDTQYF.

V and J are TRBV30 and TRBJ2-7; tentatively, D is TRBD1 (5 bases). The CDR3 is made up of 13 amino acids. V lost 1 base and J 2 bases, leaving 9 bases between the germline ends. Germline assignment: CDR1 GTSNPN and CDR2 SVGIG (reference sequence). CDR3 DNA: TGTGCCTGGAGTGAGGGGCGAGCCTACGAGCAGTACTTC. It encodes CAWSEGRAYEQYF.

The chain couples TRBV5-1 to TRBJ1-1; 8 bases match TRBD1. This CDR3 has 15 amino acids. The ends lost 0 bases at V and 4 bases at J; junction bases unmatched: 5. Germline loops: CDR1 SGHRS, CDR2 YFSETQ. CDR3 in amino acids: CASSLVTGGGTEAFF. DNA of the CDR3: TGCGCCAGCAGCTTGGTTACAGGGGGTGGCACTGAAGCTTTCTTT.

The V gene is TRBV30, the J gene TRBJ2-3; 9 bases are a match to TRBD2. Germline V gene lookup returns CDR1 GTSNPN and CDR2 SVGIG (reference sequence). The CDR3 loop spans 16 amino acids. The trim removed 0 bases at V and 6 bases at J, leaving 10 bases unmatched. The CDR3 reads CAWSVSLAGFTDTQYF. CDR3 DNA: TGTGCCTGGAGTGTAAGCCTAGCGGGGTTCACGGATACGCAGTATTTT.

V usage is TRBV7-2 and J usage is TRBJ2-1; no firm D call. Trimming cost V 5 bases and J 7 bases, with 15 bases left between them. The CDR3 totals 14 residues. Germline values: CDR1 SGHTA, CDR2 FQGNSA. The CDR3 DNA reads TGTGCCAGCAGCCTGGCTAGGCCCTCGAATGAGCAGTTCTTC. Amino acids: CASSLARPSNEQFF.

The rearrangement joins TRBV11-2 to TRBJ2-1, with TRBD1 matching over 10 bases. Germline trimming cut 8 bases from V and 1 base from J; bases unmatched to any gene: 8. CDR1 is SGHAT, CDR2 FQNNGV, per germline. The CDR3 runs 16 residues. CDR3 residues: CASGALDRGSYNEQFF. CDR3 DNA sequence: TGTGCCAGCGGGGCGTTGGACAGGGGGTCCTACAATGAGCAGTTCTTC. Complete variable domain (other parts from reference TRBV11-2 and TRBJ2-1): EAGVAQSPRYKIIEKRQSVAFWCNPISGHATLYWYQQILGQGPKLLIQFQNNGVVDDSQLPKDRFSAERLKGVDSTLKIQPAKLEDSAVYLCASGALDRGSYNEQFFGPGTRLTVL.

This chain links TRBV18 with TRBJ1-2; tentative D call: TRBD1 (5 bases). From germline, CDR1 is KGHSH and CDR2 LQKENI. V gave up 3 bases and J gave up 7 bases, with 12 bases separating them. This CDR3 spans 13 amino acids. The CDR3 sequence is CASSPPRGFGYTF. Here the CDR3 DNA reads TGTGCCAGCTCACCCCCTCGGGGGTTTGGCTACACCTTC. Variable domain in full (rest from reference TRBV18 and TRBJ1-2): NAGVMQNPRHLVRRRGQEARLRCSPMKGHSHVYWYRQLPEEGLKFMVYLQKENIIDESGMPKERFSAEFPKEGPSILRIQQVVRGDSAAYFCASSPPRGFGYTFGSGTRLTVV.

V is TRBV28 and J is TRBJ2-2; 9 bases map to TRBD2. Germline V lookup: CDR1 MDHEN, CDR2 SYDVKM. This CDR3 comprises 18 residues. The junction had 16 bases not matched to a gene; V was cut back by 8 bases and J by 3 bases. The DNA for the CDR3 is TGTGCCAGCCATACTCTTAGCGGGAGAGGTAGGGACACCGGGGAGCTGTTTTTT. Translating gives CASHTLSGRGRDTGELFF.

The rearrangement links TRBV7-3 to TRBJ2-1; 8 bases match TRBD2. The junction had 7 bases not matched to a gene; V was cut back by 3 bases and J by 6 bases. Germline CDR1 and CDR2: SGHTA and FQGTGA. The CDR3 is 15 amino acids. The CDR3 bases are TGTGCCAGCAGCTTGACGGGAGGGCCAGGCAATGAGCAGTTCTTC. Residues: CASSLTGGPGNEQFF.

This clone showed up just once. This chain links TRBV4-2 with TRBJ2-1; TRBD2 matches at 8 bases. Trimming removed 5 bases from V and 9 bases from J; junction bases left unmatched: 12. Germline V gene sequence: CDR1 LGHNA, CDR2 YNFKEQ. The CDR3 is 15 residues long. The CDR3 spells CASSLIAGIRGEQFF. As DNA, the CDR3 is TGTGCCAGCAGCTTGATAGCGGGAATCCGAGGTGAGCAGTTCTTC.

The chain employs TRBV5-1 and TRBJ1-1; no reliable D call. V lost 3 bases, J lost 2 bases, and 8 bases lay in between. The CDR3 loop spans 13 amino acids. Germline lookup yields CDR1 SGHRS and CDR2 YFSETQ. The CDR3 nucleotides read TGCGCCAGCAGCTCACAGCCTAACACTGAAGCTTTCTTT. Translation: CASSSQPNTEAFF.

V usage is TRBV19 and J usage is TRBJ2-3, with D maybe TRBD2 (5 bases). Per the germline V gene, CDR1 is LNHDA and CDR2 is SQIVND (reference sequence). The CDR3 has 14 amino acids. Trimming removed 2 bases from V and 4 bases from J, with 10 bases in between. This CDR3 reads CASSIKLGADTQYF. The CDR3 region has the DNA TGTGCCAGTAGTATAAAACTAGGCGCAGATACGCAGTATTTT.

CDR3 in amino acids: CASSGDSYEQYF. CDR3 in DNA: TGTGCCAGCAGCGGGGACAGCTACGAGCAGTACTTC. The chain uses TRBV9 and TRBJ2-7, with TRBD1 matching over 7 bases. Germline lookup yields CDR1 SGDLS and CDR2 YYNGEE. The CDR3 spans 12 residues. Unmatched junction bases numbered 0, after V lost 3 bases and J lost 3 bases.

The rearrangement links TRBV18 to TRBJ2-1, with TRBD1 matching over 11 bases. The length of the CDR3 is 13 residues. Unmatched junction bases numbered 5, after V lost 6 bases and J lost 10 bases. Germline V gene sequence: CDR1 KGHSH, CDR2 LQKENI. CDR3 sequence (DNA): TGTGCCAGCTCTGGACAGGGGGCAGAAGAGCAGTTCTTC. It translates to CASSGQGAEEQFF.

This clone was detected only once. The chain is built from TRBV30 and TRBJ2-3, with 15 bases matching TRBD2. CDR1 is GTSNPN and CDR2 is SVGIG in the germline V gene (reference sequence). V lost 0 bases, J lost 0 bases, and 4 bases stayed unmatched. The CDR3 length is 18 residues. The CDR3 nucleotides are TGTGCCTGGAGTGTAGGACTAGCGGGAGGGCGAAGCACAGATACGCAGTATTTT. Protein product: CAWSVGLAGGRSTDTQYF.

This clone was found once. V usage is TRBV7-9 and J usage is TRBJ1-2; a possible D gene is TRBD1 (5 bases). CDR1 is SEHNR and CDR2 is FQNEAQ in the germline V gene (reference sequence). The germline V and J ends were trimmed by 5 bases and 6 bases, with 19 bases remaining between them. The CDR3 has 15 amino acids. CDR3 region: CASSPDRTPRDGYTF. CDR3 nucleotide sequence: TGTGCCAGCAGCCCCGATAGGACACCCCGAGATGGCTACACCTTC. The full variable domain, completed using reference TRBV7-9 and TRBJ1-2, is DTGVSQNPRHKITKRGQNVTFRCDPISEHNRLYWYRQTLGQGPEFLTYFQNEAQLEKSRLLSDRFSAERPKGSFSTLEIQRTEQGDSAMYLCASSPDRTPRDGYTFGSGTRLTVV.